This entry features one T cell receptor (beta chain) sequence. Its antigen is currently unknown. These data are taken from a study of OX40 agonist ivuxolimab in advanced cancers. Study-wide background: Enrollees could have had prior anti-PD-1, anti-PD-L1 or anti-CTLA-4 therapy, which approximately 38% had received. Study conclusions and caveats: Both CD4+ and CD8+ T cell populations in blood had undergone clonal expansion by week 6 at 0.1 to 3.0 mg/kg.

Profiled with immunoSEQ multiplex PCR; TCRdb holds only in-frame clones, not every one. Here the sample spans 50,000 to 75,000 clones, about 89% being singletons. The germline CDR1 and CDR2 sequences are MNHNS and SASEGT. This CDR3 is built from 13 residues. Trimming cost V 5 bases and J 7 bases, with 14 bases left between them. Sequencing was performed on CD4+ or CD8+ T cells sorted from blood, taken in a trial of the OX40 agonist ivuxolimab. J is TRBJ1-1 and V is TRBV6-1; weak D call: TRBD1 (6 bases). This clonotype was sampled from an adult with an advanced solid tumor such as melanoma, head and neck, liver or kidney cancer. This chain's CDR3 is CASSRTGKGEAFF. Here the CDR3 DNA reads TGTGCCAGCAGTCGTACAGGGAAGGGTGAAGCTTTCTTT.